This TCR beta chain came from a study of blood T cell repertoires in COVID-19. Study summary: Acute and convalescent COVID-19 samples came from the United States, Italy and Spain.

Original processing methods: Estimation of nucleated cell counts relied on the amplification of reference gene primers. Profiled with immunoSEQ multiplex PCR; TCRdb holds only in-frame clones, not every one. V and J calls and clone size are those listed in that table; D and trimming were worked out from the DNA. This table holds more than 100,000 clones, 78% found once. The CDR3 covers 15 residues. V lost 1 base, J lost 5 bases, and 10 bases lay in between. Per germline, CDR1 SGDLS and CDR2 YYNGEE. Material for sequencing was peripheral blood. The genes are TRBV9 and TRBJ1-6; maybe TRBD1 (6 bases). This TCR came from a man aged 65 to 79 with acute or convalescent COVID-19. The CDR3 loop is CASSVTSGDNSPLHF. The CDR3 bases are TGTGCCAGCAGCGTAACTTCAGGGGATAATTCACCCCTCCACTTT. Full variable domain (outside the CDR3, taken from reference TRBV9 and TRBJ1-6): DSGVTQTPKHLITATGQRVTLRCSPRSGDLSVYWYQQSLDQGLQFLIQYYNGEERAKGNILERFSAQQFPDLHSELNLSSLELGDSALYFCASSVTSGDNSPLHFGNGTRLTVT.